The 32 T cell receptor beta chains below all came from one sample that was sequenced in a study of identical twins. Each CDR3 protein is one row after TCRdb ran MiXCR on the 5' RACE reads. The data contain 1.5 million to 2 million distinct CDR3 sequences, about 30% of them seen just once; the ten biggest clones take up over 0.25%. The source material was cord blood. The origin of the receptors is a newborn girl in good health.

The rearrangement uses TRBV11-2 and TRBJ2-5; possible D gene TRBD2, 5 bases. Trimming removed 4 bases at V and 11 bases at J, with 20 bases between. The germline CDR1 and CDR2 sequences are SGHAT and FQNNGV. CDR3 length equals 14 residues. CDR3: CASSSLARVWEQYF. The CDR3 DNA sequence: TGTGCCAGCAGCTCATTAGCGAGAGTCTGGGAGCAGTACTTC.

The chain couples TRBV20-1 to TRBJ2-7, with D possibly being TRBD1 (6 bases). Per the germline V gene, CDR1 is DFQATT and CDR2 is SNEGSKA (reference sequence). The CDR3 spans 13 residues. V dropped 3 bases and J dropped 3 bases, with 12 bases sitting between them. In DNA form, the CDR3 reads TGCAGTGCTAGCGGGACATGGGTCTACGAGCAGTACTTC. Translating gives CSASGTWVYEQYF.

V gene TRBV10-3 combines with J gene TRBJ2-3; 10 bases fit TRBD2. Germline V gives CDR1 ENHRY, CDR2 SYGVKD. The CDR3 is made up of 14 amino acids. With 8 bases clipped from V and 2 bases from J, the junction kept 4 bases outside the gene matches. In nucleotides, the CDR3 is TGTGCCATCGCAGCGGGAGGGCTCACAGATACGCAGTATTTT. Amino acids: CAIAAGGLTDTQYF.

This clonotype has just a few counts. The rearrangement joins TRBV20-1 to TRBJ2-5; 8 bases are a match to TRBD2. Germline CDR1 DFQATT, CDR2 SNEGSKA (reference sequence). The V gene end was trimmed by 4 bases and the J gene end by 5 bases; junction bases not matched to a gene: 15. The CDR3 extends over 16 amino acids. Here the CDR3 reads CSANKPGTSLLETQYF. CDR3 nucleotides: TGCAGTGCTAATAAACCCGGGACTAGTTTACTGGAGACCCAGTACTTC.

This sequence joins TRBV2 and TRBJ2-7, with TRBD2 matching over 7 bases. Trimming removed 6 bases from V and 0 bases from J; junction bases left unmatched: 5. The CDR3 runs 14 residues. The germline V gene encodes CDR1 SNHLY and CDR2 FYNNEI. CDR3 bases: TGTGCCAGCAGCCGGGACTACCTCTCCTACGAGCAGTACTTC. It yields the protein CASSRDYLSYEQYF.

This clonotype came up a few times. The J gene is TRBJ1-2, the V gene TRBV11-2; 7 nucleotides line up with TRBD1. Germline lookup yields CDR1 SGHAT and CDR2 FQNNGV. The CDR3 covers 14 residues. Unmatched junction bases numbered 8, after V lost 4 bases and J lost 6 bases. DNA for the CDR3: TGTGCCAGCAGCTCTAGGGTAGGGGGCGATGGCTACACCTTC. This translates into CASSSRVGGDGYTF.

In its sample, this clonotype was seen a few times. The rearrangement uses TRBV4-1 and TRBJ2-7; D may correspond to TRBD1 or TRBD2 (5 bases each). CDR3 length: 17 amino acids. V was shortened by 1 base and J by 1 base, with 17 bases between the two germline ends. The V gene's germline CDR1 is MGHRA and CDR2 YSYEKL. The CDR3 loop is CASSQAPTRGRSYEQYF. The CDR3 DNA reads TGCGCCAGCAGCCAAGCCCCAACTAGGGGTAGGTCCTACGAGCAGTACTTC.

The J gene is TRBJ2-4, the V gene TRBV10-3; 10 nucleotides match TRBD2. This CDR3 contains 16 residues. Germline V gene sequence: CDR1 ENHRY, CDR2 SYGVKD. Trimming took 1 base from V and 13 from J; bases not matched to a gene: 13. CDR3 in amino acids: CAISEWASGSYNEQYF. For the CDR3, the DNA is TGTGCCATCAGTGAGTGGGCTAGCGGGAGTTACAATGAGCAGTACTTC.

The CDR3: CSATPRGSNQPQHF. The CDR3 region has the DNA TGCAGTGCTACCCCTCGAGGTAGCAATCAGCCCCAGCATTTT. V and J are TRBV20-1 and TRBJ1-5; D is unclear. Trimming stripped 4 bases from V and 0 bases from J, with 10 bases between. This CDR3 comprises 14 residues. CDR1 and CDR2 from the germline V gene are DFQATT and SNEGSKA (reference sequence).

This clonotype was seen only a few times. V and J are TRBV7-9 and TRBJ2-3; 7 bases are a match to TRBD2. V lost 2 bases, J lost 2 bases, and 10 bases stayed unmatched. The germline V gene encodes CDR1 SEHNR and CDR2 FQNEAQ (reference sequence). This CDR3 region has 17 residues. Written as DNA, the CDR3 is TGTGCCAGCAGCTTATGGGAGGGAGGGCCCCTCACAGATACGCAGTATTTT. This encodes CASSLWEGGPLTDTQYF. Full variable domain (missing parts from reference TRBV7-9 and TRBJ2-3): DTGVSQNPRHKITKRGQNVTFRCDPISEHNRLYWYRQTLGQGPEFLTYFQNEAQLEKSRLLSDRFSAERPKGSFSTLEIQRTEQGDSAMYLCASSLWEGGPLTDTQYFGPGTRLTVL.

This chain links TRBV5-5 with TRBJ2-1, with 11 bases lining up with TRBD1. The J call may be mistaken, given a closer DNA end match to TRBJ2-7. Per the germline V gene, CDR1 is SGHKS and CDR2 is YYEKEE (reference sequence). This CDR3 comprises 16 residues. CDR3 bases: TGTGCCAGCAGCCGGAGGACAGGGGGCCCCTACAATGAGCAGTACTTC. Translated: CASSRRTGGPYNEQYF.

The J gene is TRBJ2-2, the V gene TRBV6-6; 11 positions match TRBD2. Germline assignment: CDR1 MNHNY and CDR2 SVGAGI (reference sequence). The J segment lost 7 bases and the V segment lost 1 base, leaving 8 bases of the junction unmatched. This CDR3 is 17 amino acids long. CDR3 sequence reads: CASSYFRLAGPGGELFF. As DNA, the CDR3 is TGTGCCAGCAGTTACTTCAGACTAGCGGGGCCCGGCGGGGAGCTGTTTTTT.

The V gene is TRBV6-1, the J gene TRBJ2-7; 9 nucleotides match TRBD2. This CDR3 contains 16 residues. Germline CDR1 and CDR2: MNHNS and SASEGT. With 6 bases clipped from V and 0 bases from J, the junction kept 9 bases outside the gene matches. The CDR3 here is CASRASGNVGSYEQYF. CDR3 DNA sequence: TGTGCCAGCAGGGCTAGCGGGAATGTGGGCTCCTACGAGCAGTACTTC.

CDR3: CASSLRPGWYEQFF. CDR3 coding DNA: TGTGCCAGCAGTCTGCGGCCAGGATGGTACGAGCAGTTCTTC. The rearrangement uses TRBV28 and TRBJ2-1; no definite D call. V was pared by 5 bases and J by 10 bases, with 18 bases between. Germline V gene data show CDR1 as MDHEN and CDR2 as SYDVKM. CDR3 size: 14 residues.

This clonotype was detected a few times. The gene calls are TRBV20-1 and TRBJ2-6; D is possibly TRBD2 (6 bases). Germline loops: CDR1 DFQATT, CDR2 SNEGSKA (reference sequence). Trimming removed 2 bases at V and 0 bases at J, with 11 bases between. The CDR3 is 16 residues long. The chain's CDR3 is CSARRGEVSGANVLTF. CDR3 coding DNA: TGCAGTGCTAGAAGAGGGGAGGTCTCTGGGGCCAACGTCCTGACTTTC.

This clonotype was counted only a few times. This chain's CDR3 is CAISEGQGARATNEKLFF. CDR3 sequence (DNA): TGTGCCATCAGTGAGGGACAGGGGGCGCGGGCAACTAATGAAAAACTGTTTTTT. This chain uses TRBV10-3 with TRBJ1-4; 11 bases are shared with TRBD1. Unmatched junction bases numbered 5, after V lost 2 bases and J lost 0 bases. This CDR3 is built from 18 residues. Germline CDR1 is ENHRY and CDR2 is SYGVKD.

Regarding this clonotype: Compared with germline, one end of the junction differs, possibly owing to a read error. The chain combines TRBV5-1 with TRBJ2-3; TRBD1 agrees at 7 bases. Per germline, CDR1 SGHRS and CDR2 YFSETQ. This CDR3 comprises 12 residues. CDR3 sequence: CASSTGADAQYF. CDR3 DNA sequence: TGCGCCAGCAGTACAGGGGCAGATGCGCAGTATTTT.

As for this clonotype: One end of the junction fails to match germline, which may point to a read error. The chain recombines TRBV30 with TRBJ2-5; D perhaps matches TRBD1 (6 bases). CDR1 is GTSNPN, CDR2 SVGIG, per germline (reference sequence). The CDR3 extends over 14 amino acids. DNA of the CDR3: TGTGCCTGGAATCCGACAGGAGCCCAAGAGACCCAGTGCTTC. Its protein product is CAWNPTGAQETQCF. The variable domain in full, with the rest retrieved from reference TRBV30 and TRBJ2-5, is SQTIHQWPATLVQPVGSPLSLECTVEGTSNPNLYWYRQAAGRGLQLLFYSVGIGQISSEVPQNLSASRPQDRQFILSSKKLLLSDSGFYLCAWNPTGAQETQCFGPGTRLLVL.

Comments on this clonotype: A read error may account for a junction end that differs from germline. CDR3 sequence reads: CASRPVGNYGHTF. CDR3 nucleotides: TGCGCCAGCCGACCTGTCGGGAACTATGGCCACACCTTC. J is TRBJ1-2 and V is TRBV5-1; no definite D call. Germline-derived CDR1 and CDR2 are SGHRS and YFSETQ. The CDR3 totals 13 residues. Together with reference TRBV5-1 and TRBJ1-2, the CDR3 gives the full variable domain: KAGVTQTPRYLIKTRGQQVTLSCSPISGHRSVSWYQQTPGQGLQFLFEYFSETQRNKGNFPGRFSGRQFSNSRSEMNVSTLELGDSALYLCASRPVGNYGHTFGSGTRLTVV.

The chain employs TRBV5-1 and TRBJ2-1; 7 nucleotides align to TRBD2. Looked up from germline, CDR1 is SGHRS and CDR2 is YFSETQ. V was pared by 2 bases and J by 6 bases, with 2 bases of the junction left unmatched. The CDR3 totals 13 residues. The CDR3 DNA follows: TGCGCCAGCAGCTTAAGGACTAGCAATGAGCAGTTCTTC. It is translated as CASSLRTSNEQFF.

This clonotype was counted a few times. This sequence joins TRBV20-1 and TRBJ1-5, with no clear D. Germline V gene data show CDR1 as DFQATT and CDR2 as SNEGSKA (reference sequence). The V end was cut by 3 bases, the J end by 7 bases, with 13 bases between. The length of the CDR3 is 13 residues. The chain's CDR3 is CSASGGFGQPQHF. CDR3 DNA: TGCAGTGCTAGTGGAGGGTTTGGGCAGCCCCAGCATTTT.

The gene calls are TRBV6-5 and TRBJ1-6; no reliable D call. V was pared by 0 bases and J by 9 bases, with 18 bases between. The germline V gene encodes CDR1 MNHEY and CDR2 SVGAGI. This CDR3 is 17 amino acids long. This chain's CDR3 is CASSYSYVSFSGSPLHF. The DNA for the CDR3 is TGTGCCAGCAGTTACTCTTATGTTAGTTTTTCTGGTTCACCCCTCCACTTT.

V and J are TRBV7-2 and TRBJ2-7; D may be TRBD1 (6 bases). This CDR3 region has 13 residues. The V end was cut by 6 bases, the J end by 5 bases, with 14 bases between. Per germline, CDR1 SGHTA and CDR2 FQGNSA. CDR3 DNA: TGTGCCAGCAGTCGAGGGGCAGGGGACGAGCAGTACTTC. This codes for CASSRGAGDEQYF.

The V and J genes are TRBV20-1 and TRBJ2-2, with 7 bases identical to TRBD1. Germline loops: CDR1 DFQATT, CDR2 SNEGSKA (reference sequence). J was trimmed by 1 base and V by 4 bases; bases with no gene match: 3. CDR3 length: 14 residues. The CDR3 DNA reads TGCAGTGCTACACAGGGGTTGAACACCGGGGAGCTGTTTTTT. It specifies CSATQGLNTGELFF.

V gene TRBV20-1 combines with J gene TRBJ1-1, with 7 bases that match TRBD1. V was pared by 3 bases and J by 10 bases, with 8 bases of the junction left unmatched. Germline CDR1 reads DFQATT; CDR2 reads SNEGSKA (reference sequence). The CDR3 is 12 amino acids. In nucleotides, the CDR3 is TGCAGTGCTAGTCGAGGGGGCTGGAGAGCTTTCTTT. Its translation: CSASRGGWRAFF.

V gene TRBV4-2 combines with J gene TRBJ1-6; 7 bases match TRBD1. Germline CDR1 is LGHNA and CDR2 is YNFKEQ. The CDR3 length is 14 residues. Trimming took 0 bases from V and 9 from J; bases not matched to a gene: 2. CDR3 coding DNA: TGTGCCAGCAGCCAAGACAGGGGGAGTTCACCCCTCCACTTT. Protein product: CASSQDRGSSPLHF.

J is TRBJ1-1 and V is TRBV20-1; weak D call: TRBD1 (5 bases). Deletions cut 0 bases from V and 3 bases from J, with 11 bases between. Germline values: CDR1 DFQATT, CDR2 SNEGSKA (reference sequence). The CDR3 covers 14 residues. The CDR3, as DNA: TGCAGTGCTAGAGACCCAGGGACGGACACTGAAGCTTTCTTT. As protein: CSARDPGTDTEAFF.

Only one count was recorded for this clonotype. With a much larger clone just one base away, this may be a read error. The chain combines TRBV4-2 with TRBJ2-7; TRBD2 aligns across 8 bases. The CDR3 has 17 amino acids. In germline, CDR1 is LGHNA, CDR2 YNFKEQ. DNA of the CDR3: TGTGTCAGCAGCCAGCAACTAGCGGAGGCCCGTCAATACGAGCAGTACTTC. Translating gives CVSSQQLAEARQYEQYF.

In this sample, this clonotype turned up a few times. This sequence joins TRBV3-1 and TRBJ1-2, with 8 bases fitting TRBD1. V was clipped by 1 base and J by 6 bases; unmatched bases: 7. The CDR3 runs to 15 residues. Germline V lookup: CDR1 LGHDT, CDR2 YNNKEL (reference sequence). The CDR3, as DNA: TGTGCCAGCAGCCAAGCCTCAGGGGGCGCGCATGGCTACACCTTC. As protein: CASSQASGGAHGYTF.

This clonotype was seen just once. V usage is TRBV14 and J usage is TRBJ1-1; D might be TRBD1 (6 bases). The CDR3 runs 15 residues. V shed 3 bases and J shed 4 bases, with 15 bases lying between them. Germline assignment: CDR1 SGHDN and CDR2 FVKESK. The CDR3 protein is CASSQMRQVGTEAFF. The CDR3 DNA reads TGTGCCAGCAGCCAGATGAGACAGGTGGGCACTGAAGCTTTCTTT.

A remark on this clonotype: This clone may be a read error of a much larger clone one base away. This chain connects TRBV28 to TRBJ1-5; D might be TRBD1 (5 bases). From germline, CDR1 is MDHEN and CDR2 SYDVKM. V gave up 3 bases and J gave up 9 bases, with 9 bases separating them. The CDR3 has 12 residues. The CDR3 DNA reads TGTGCCAGCAGTTTCGGGGGTCGGCCCCAGCATTTT. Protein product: CASSFGGRPQHF. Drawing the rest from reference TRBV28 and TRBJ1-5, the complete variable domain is DVKVTQSSRYLVKRTGEKVFLECVQDMDHENMFWYRQDPGLGLRLIYFSYDVKMKEKGDIPEGYSVSREKKERFSLILESASTNQTSMYLCASSFGGRPQHFGDGTRLSIL.

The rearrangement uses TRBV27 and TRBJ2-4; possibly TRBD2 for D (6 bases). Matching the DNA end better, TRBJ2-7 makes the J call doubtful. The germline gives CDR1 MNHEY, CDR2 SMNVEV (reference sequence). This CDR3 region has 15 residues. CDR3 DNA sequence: TGTGCCAGCAGTTTACGGGCTAGCGCTGCCAGCGAGCAGTACTTC. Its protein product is CASSLRASAASEQYF.